A selection of T cell receptor beta chains follows, all from one sample in a study of T-cell memory formation after mild COVID-19. TCRdb itself ran the 5' RACE reads through MiXCR, one entry per CDR3 protein. The sample has under 400,000 distinct CDR3 sequences, around a fifth seen once. Input material: PBMCs or a T cell subset sorted from them (not recorded which). Receptors were obtained from an adult woman who had mild COVID-19 (a few samples of this study predate the infection). Cell type and time point are not known. Both conserved end residues are part of each CDR3. Fields, in order: clone size, D gene, V gene, J gene, CDR3 protein, CDR3 DNA. A D gene is named only where the DNA matches it firmly. A row's size may be missing; if present it is once, few, many or a size class.

.	TRBD2	TRBV7-9	TRBJ2-5	CASSPGTSGRPSETQYF	TGTGCCAGCAGCCCCGGGACTAGCGGGAGGCCTTCAGAGACCCAGTACTTC
few	.	TRBV20-1	TRBJ2-7	CSASMPSLSYEQYF	TGCAGTGCTAGCATGCCCTCACTCTCCTACGAGCAGTACTTC
.	.	TRBV7-8	TRBJ1-5	CASSLGVFGYSNQPQHF	TGTGCCAGCAGCTTAGGCGTTTTCGGGTATAGCAATCAGCCCCAGCATTTT
.	.	TRBV14	TRBJ2-1	CASSLRALTYNEQFF	TGTGCCAGCAGCTTAAGAGCGCTGACCTACAATGAGCAGTTCTTC
.	.	TRBV12-3/TRBV12-4	TRBJ1-1	CASSLSLMNTEAFF	TGTGCCAGCAGTTTATCACTGATGAACACTGAAGCTTTCTTT
.	.	TRBV30	TRBJ1-4	CAWTKTALNEKLFF	TGTGCCTGGACTAAGACAGCCCTTAATGAAAAACTGTTTTTT
few	.	TRBV4-3	TRBJ2-7	CASSQDLGGPYEQYF	TGCGCCAGCAGCCAAGACCTGGGGGGGCCCTACGAGCAGTACTTC
.	.	TRBV6-1	TRBJ2-1	CASSGRYNEQFF	TGTGCCAGCAGTGGGCGTTACAATGAGCAGTTCTTC
.	TRBD1	TRBV29-1	TRBJ2-1	CSARTGFDNEQFF	TGCAGCGCTCGGACAGGGTTCGATAATGAGCAGTTCTTC
few	.	TRBV20-1	TRBJ2-7	CSARRGHLYEQYF	TGCAGTGCTAGGAGGGGACACCTCTACGAGCAGTACTTC
few	TRBD1	TRBV11-2	TRBJ1-1	CASSRGQGAENTEAFF	TGTGCCAGCAGCAGAGGACAGGGGGCGGAGAACACTGAAGCTTTCTTT
.	.	TRBV20-1	TRBJ2-7	CSARVDSSYEQYF	TGCAGTGCTAGAGTAGACAGCTCCTACGAGCAGTACTTC
.	.	TRBV6-5	TRBJ1-1	CASSYSDAWDTEAFF	TGTGCCAGCAGTTACTCAGATGCCTGGGACACTGAAGCTTTCTTT
.	.	TRBV29-1	TRBJ2-3	CSVAQGPSTDTQYF	TGCAGCGTTGCTCAGGGACCTAGCACAGATACGCAGTATTTT